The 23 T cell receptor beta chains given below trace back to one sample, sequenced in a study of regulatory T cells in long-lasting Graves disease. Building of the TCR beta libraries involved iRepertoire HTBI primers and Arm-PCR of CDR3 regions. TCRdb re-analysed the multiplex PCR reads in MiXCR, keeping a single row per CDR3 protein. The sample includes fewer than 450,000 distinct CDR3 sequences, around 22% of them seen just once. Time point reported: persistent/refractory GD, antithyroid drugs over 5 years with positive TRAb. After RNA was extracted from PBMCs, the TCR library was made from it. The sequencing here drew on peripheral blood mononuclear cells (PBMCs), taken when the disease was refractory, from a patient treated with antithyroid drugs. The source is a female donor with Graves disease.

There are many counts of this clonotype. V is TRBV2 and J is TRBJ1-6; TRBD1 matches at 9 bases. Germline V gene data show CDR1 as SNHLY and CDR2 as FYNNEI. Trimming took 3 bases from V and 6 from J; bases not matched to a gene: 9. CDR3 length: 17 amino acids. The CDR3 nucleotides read TGTGCCAGCAGTGATACAGGGGGCTTCGGGAGTAATTCACCCCTCCACTTT. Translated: CASSDTGGFGSNSPLHF.

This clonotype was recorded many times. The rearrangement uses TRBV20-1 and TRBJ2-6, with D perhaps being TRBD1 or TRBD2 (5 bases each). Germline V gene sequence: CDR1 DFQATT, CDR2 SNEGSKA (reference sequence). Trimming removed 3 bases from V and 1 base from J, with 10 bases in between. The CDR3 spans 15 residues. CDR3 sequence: CSASLRESGANVLTF. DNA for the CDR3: TGCAGTGCTAGTCTCAGGGAGTCTGGGGCCAACGTCCTGACTTTC.

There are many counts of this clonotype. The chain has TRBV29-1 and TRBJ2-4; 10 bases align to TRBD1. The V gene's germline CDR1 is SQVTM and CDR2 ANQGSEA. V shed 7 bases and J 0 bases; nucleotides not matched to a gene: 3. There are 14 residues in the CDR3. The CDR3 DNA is TGCAGCGGAGGACAGGGGGGAGCCAAAAACATTCAGTACTTC. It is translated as CSGGQGGAKNIQYF.

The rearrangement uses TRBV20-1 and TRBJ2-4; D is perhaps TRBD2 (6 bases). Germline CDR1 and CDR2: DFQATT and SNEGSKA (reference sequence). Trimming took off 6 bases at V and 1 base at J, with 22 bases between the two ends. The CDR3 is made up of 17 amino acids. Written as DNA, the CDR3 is TGCAGTGCAAGCACGGAGCGGGCCCTATTGGCCAAAAACATTCAGTACTTC. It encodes CSASTERALLAKNIQYF.

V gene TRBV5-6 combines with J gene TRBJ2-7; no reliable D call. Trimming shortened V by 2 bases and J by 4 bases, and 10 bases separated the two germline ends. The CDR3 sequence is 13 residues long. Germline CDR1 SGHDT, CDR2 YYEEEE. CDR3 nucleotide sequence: TGTGCCAGCAGCTTTTTGTCAAAATACGAGCAGTACTTC. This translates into CASSFLSKYEQYF.

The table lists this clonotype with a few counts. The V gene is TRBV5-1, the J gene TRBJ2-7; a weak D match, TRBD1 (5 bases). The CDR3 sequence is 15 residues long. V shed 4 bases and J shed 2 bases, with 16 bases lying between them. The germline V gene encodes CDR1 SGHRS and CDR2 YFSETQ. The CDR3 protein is CASSIDSYQPYEQYF. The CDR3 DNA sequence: TGCGCCAGCAGCATAGACAGCTATCAACCCTACGAGCAGTACTTC.

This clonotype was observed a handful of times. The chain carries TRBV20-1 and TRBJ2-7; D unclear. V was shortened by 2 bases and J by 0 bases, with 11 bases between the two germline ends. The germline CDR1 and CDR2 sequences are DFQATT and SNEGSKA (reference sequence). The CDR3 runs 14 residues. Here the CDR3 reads CSARHRLFSYEQYF. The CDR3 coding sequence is TGCAGTGCTAGACATCGACTGTTCTCCTACGAGCAGTACTTC.

The CDR3 DNA follows: TGTGCCAGCAGCTTGCGGCGGTACGAGCAGTACTTC. It yields the protein CASSLRRYEQYF. The rearrangement joins TRBV5-6 to TRBJ2-7; D is uncertain. The CDR3 covers 12 residues. Looked up from germline, CDR1 is SGHDT and CDR2 is YYEEEE. V dropped 1 base and J dropped 4 bases, with 6 bases sitting between them.

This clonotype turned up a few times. CDR3 DNA: TGTGCCAGCAGTTACGGTGACGCAGGGGTTTCCTACGAGCAGTACTTC. Amino acid sequence: CASSYGDAGVSYEQYF. This chain joins TRBV6-9 and TRBJ2-7; weak D call: TRBD1 (6 bases). The V end was cut by 3 bases, the J end by 1 base, with 16 bases between. The CDR3 runs 16 residues. Germline V gene lookup returns CDR1 MNHGY and CDR2 SVAAGI.

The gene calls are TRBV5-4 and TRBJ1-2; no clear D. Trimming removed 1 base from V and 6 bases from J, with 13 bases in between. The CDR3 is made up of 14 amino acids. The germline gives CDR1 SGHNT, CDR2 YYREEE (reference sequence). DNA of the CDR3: TGTGCCAGCAGCTTGCGCACAGCGTGGGATGGCTACACCTTC. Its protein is CASSLRTAWDGYTF.

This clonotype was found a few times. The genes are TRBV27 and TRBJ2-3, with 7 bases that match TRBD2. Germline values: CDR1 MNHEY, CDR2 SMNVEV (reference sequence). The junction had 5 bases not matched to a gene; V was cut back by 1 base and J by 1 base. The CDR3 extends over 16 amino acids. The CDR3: CASSLFSSGRTDTQYF. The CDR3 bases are TGTGCCAGCAGTTTATTCTCTAGCGGCCGCACAGATACGCAGTATTTT.

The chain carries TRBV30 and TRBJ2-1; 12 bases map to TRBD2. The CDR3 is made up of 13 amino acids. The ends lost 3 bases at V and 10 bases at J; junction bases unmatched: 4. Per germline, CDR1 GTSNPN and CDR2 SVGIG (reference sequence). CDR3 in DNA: TGTGCCTGGAGACTAGCGGGAGGCCCAGAGCAGTTCTTC. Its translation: CAWRLAGGPEQFF.

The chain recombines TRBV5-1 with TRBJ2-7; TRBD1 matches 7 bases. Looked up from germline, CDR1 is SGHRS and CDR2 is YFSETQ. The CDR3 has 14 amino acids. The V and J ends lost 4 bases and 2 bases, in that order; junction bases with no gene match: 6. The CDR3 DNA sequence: TGCGCCAGCAGCCCAGCGACAGGGACCTACGAGCAGTACTTC. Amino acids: CASSPATGTYEQYF.

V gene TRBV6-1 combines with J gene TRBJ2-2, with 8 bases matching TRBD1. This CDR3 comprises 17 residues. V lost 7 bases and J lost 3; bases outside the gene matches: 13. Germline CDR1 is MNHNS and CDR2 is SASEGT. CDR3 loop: CASTRPRDRTHTGELFF. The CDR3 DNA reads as TGTGCCAGCACCAGACCCCGGGACAGGACCCACACCGGGGAGCTGTTTTTT.

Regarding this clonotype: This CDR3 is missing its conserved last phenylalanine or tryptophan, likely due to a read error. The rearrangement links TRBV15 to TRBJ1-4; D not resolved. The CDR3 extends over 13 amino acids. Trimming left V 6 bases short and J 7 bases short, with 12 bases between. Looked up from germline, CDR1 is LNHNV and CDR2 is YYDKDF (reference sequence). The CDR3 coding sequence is TGTGCCACCAGATTCGGGGTTGCTGAAAAACTGTTTTCT. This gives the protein CATRFGVAEKLFS.

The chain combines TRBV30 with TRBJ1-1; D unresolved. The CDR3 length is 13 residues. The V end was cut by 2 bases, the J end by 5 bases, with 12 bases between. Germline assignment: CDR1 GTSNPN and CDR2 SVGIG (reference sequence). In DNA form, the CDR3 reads TGTGCCTGGAGTACGGACGCTGGGACTGAAGCTTTCTTT. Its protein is CAWSTDAGTEAFF.

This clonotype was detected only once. The CDR3 DNA reads as TGTGCCAGCAGCGGGCGCTCCGTAACCTGGGAGGAGACCCAGTACTTC. Protein: CASSGRSVTWEETQYF. This chain uses TRBV13 with TRBJ2-5; the D gene is possibly TRBD2 (5 bases). The CDR3 runs 16 residues. The V end was cut by 5 bases, the J end by 5 bases, with 21 bases between. Germline V gene lookup returns CDR1 PRHDT and CDR2 FYEKMQ (reference sequence).

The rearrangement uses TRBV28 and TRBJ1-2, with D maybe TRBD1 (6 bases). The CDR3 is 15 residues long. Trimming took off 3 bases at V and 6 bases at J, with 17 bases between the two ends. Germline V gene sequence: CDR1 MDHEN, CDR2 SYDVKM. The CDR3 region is CASSFQGRPRHGYTF. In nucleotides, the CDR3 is TGTGCCAGCAGTTTTCAGGGGCGGCCGAGGCATGGCTACACCTTC.

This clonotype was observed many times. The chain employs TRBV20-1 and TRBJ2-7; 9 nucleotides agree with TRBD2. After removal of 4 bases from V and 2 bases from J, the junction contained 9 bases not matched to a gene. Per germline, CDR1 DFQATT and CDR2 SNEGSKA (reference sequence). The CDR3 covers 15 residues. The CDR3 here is CSATSGLAGTYEQYF. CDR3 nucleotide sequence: TGCAGTGCTACTAGCGGGCTAGCGGGGACCTACGAGCAGTACTTC.

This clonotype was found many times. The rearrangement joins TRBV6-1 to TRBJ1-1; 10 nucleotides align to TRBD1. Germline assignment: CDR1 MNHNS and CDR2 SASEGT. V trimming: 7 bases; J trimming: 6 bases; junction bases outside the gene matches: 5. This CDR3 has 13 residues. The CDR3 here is CASIGTGVPEAFF. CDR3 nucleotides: TGTGCCAGCATTGGGACAGGGGTCCCTGAAGCTTTCTTT.

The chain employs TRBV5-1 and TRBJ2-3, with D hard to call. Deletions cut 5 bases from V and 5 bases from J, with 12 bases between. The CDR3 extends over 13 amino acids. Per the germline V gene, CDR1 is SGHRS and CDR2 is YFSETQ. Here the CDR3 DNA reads TGCGCCAGCAGTTACTGGGATAGAGATACGCAGTATTTT. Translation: CASSYWDRDTQYF. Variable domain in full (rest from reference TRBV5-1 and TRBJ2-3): KAGVTQTPRYLIKTRGQQVTLSCSPISGHRSVSWYQQTPGQGLQFLFEYFSETQRNKGNFPGRFSGRQFSNSRSEMNVSTLELGDSALYLCASSYWDRDTQYFGPGTRLTVL.

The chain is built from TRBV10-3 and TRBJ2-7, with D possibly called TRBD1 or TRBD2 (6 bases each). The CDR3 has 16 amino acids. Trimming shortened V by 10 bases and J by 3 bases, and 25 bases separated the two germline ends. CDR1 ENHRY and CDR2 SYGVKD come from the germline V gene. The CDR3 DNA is TGTGCCACCGGTTATTCTGAGGGGGGAGGAGGCTACGAGCAGTACTTC. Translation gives CATGYSEGGGGYEQYF.

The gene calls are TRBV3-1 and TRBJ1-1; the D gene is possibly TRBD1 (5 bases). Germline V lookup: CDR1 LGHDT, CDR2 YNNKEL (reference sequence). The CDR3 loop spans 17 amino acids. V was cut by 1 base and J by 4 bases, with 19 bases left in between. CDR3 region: CASSQGGRVYITTEAFF. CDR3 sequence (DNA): TGTGCCAGCAGCCAAGGTGGCAGGGTTTATATCACCACTGAAGCTTTCTTT.